What follows are 5 T cell receptor beta chains derived from one specimen sequenced in a study of T cell repertoires in cytomegalovirus infection. Each CDR3 protein is one row after TCRdb ran MiXCR on the reads. This table has a few hundred thousand distinct CDR3 sequences, about 26% appearing once. Sequencing was done on a sample of PBMCs. The source is a human donor in good health (CMV status not recorded). Some clones in this sample may be carry-over from other donors' samples.

The V call is TRBV19, the J call TRBJ1-5; 7 nucleotides agree with TRBD1. J was trimmed by 4 bases and V by 8 bases; bases with no gene match: 8. The CDR3 contains 14 residues. From germline, CDR1 is LNHDA and CDR2 SQIVND (reference sequence). For the CDR3, the DNA is TGTGCCAGTTCCGGGACAGCCTTAAATCAGCCCCAGCATTTT. This encodes CASSGTALNQPQHF.

J is TRBJ2-5 and V is TRBV4-1; either TRBD1 or TRBD2 may fit D (5 bases each). V lost 4 bases, J lost 11 bases, and 26 bases lay in between. The CDR3 runs to 16 residues. Germline CDR1 reads MGHRA; CDR2 reads YSYEKL. DNA for the CDR3: TGCGCCAGCAGCCTCTCTTCCCGAGACGGGACGGGCTCGCAGTACTTC. Encoded protein: CASSLSSRDGTGSQYF.

This clonotype appeared many times. The chain joins TRBV7-2 to TRBJ1-4, with D perhaps matching TRBD1 (5 bases). The CDR3 has 16 amino acids. The germline CDR1 and CDR2 sequences are SGHTA and FQGNSA. Deletions cut 2 bases from V and 10 bases from J, with 20 bases between. The CDR3 nucleotides read TGTGCCAGCAGCTTAAATCACCAGGGAAAATTTGGAAAACTGTTTTTT. Its protein product is CASSLNHQGKFGKLFF.

The V call is TRBV30, the J call TRBJ2-7; no firm D call. The CDR3 loop spans 14 amino acids. V lost 0 bases and J 3 bases, leaving 12 bases between the germline ends. Germline lookup yields CDR1 GTSNPN and CDR2 SVGIG (reference sequence). The DNA of the CDR3 is TGTGCCTGGAGTGTACCGAACTCGTTCTACGAGCAGTACTTC. Amino acid sequence: CAWSVPNSFYEQYF.

This chain links TRBV5-3 with TRBJ2-1; D not resolved. TRBV5-3 is placed among ORFs of uncertain function. CDR3 length: 15 residues. V was clipped by 8 bases and J by 0 bases, with 15 bases between them. The CDR3 nucleotides read TGTGCCAGTCAATCTAGGTCGAGCTCCTACAATGAGCAGTTCTTC. Translated: CASQSRSSSYNEQFF.